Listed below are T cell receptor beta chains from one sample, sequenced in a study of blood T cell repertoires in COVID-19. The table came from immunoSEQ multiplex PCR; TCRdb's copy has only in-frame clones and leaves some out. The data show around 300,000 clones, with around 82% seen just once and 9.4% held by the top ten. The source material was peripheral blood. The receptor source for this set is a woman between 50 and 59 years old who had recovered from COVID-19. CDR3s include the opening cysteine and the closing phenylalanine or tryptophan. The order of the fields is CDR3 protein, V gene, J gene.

CASSQDRGSGLAYEQYF	TRBV14	TRBJ2-7
CASSAGTSLTYEQYF	TRBV28	TRBJ2-7
CASSLPYTGELFF	TRBV7-2	TRBJ2-2
CASGTGNGGTQYF	TRBV6-5	TRBJ2-5
CASSPTSGGYEQYF	TRBV18	TRBJ2-7
CASSQVPGESGIEQFF	TRBV4-1	TRBJ2-1
CASSPSSVGGGYGYTF	TRBV19	TRBJ1-2
CASSPSLTGQGETQYF	TRBV11-1	TRBJ2-5
CASSSGQGDSPLHF	TRBV28	TRBJ1-6
CASISGGAGTDTQYF	TRBV28	TRBJ2-3
CASSQILDINYGYTF	TRBV3-1/TRBV3-2	TRBJ1-2
CASSLIPGQAYEQYF	TRBV7-2	TRBJ2-7
CASRFTESSYNSPLHF	TRBV28	TRBJ1-6
CATSDGRGGSYNEQFF	TRBV24-1	TRBJ2-1
CASSPSDKAYEQYF	TRBV18	TRBJ2-7
CASSSTGVSTDTQYF	TRBV19	TRBJ2-3
CASSPSPGQPYYYEQYF	TRBV5-4	TRBJ2-7
CASSGTGLGDEAFF	TRBV5-1	TRBJ1-1
CASSKDRTYGYTF	TRBV27	TRBJ1-2
CASSQEQGQETQYF	TRBV4-3	TRBJ2-5
CSVEEQVLAGGPLESYEQYF	TRBV29-1	TRBJ2-7
CAIWEGGYGYTF	TRBV10-3	TRBJ1-2
CASAGGSNYNEQFF	TRBV6-5	TRBJ2-1
CASSFSGSDTQYF	TRBV7-2	TRBJ2-3